The present TCR beta chain was sequenced within a study of cytomegalovirus exposure and HLA in healthy donors. About the study: The approximately 110 validation repertoires, a later analysis reported, used the same platform as the approximately 730 repertoires from the first cohort.

The repertoire was sequenced with immunoSEQ multiplex PCR; TCRdb's copy has only in-frame clones and lacks some. The profile shows roughly 130,000 clones, nearly 90% of them singletons. CDR1 is SGHVS, CDR2 FQNEAQ, per germline. Trimming cost V 5 bases and J 8 bases, with 18 bases left between them. The CDR3 contains 14 residues. Sequencing was carried out using PBMCs. The chain is built from TRBV7-8 and TRBJ1-1; D unresolved. This receptor was identified in a man aged 25-45 years in good health and CMV-seronegative. The CDR3 spells CASSRGVLYLEAFF. The DNA of the CDR3 is TGTGCCAGCAGCCGGGGAGTCCTTTATTTAGAAGCTTTCTTT.